Described below is a single T cell receptor (beta chain) sequence and its context. The method was immunoSEQ multiplex PCR; TCRdb's version includes in-frame clones alone and lacks a portion of them. The sample carries about 220,000 clones, 85% to 95% recorded once. The V and J ends lost 3 bases and 4 bases respectively, with 7 bases between them. There are 12 residues in the CDR3. This record comes from a study of control samples from healthy donors and cancer patients. V usage is TRBV12-3 or TRBV12-4 and J usage is TRBJ2-7; tentatively, D is TRBD1 (6 bases). The sequence was collected from a man aged 50 to 60 in good health. The sequenced sample consisted of blood. For the CDR3, the DNA is TGTGCCAGCAGTTTCGGACAGTACGAGCAGTACTTC. Encoded protein: CASSFGQYEQYF.